A selection of T cell receptor beta chains follows, all from one sample in a study of T cells in Graves' hyperthyroidism and ophthalmopathy. Via MiXCR, TCRdb re-called the multiplex PCR reads, giving one row per CDR3 protein. The data hold hundreds of thousands of distinct CDR3 sequences, with 45% observed a single time. The sequencing input was peripheral blood or thyroid tissue (not recorded which). The origin of the receptors is an adult man with Graves' disease, either hyperthyroidism or ophthalmopathy (not recorded which). Both conserved end residues are trimmed from each CDR3. A D gene is named only where the DNA matches it firmly.

ASSDRGQYSNQPQH	TRBD1	TRBV5-6	TRBJ1-5
ASSSRDIGNEKLF	.	TRBV12-3/TRBV12-4	TRBJ1-4
SVNRDWNEQY	.	TRBV29-1	TRBJ2-7
ASSRDRMNTEAF	TRBD1	TRBV19	TRBJ1-1
ASSGAGGPYSGNTIY	TRBD1	TRBV7-2	TRBJ1-3
SAAGTIYEQY	.	TRBV29-1	TRBJ2-7
ASSLDFMNTGELF	.	TRBV7-2	TRBJ2-2
ASSLGDGSNEKLF	.	TRBV7-9	TRBJ1-4
ASSVSAGEFTEAF	.	TRBV7-2	TRBJ1-1
ASSQDRTGLRVSEQY	TRBD1	TRBV7-2	TRBJ2-7
ASAGGWYNSPLH	TRBD1	TRBV7-9	TRBJ1-6
SVGQGPDYGYT	TRBD1	TRBV29-1	TRBJ1-2
ASSVRQGRVDTEAF	TRBD1	TRBV19	TRBJ1-1
ASSPGHSNQPQH	.	TRBV2	TRBJ1-5
ASSLSGRSDQPQH	.	TRBV3-1	TRBJ1-5
ASSPTDRSRGNTIY	.	TRBV5-1	TRBJ1-3
ASSAPGYREPRGYT	.	TRBV9	TRBJ1-2
ATSTTPTNAKLF	.	TRBV15	TRBJ1-4
ASSLFSLSGNTIY	.	TRBV7-3	TRBJ1-3
SASVTGAHEQY	TRBD1	TRBV20-1	TRBJ2-7
AIGPTNEKLF	.	TRBV10-3	TRBJ1-4
ASSTRGLVAEAF	TRBD1	TRBV19	TRBJ1-1